This T cell receptor beta chain was sequenced for a study of cytomegalovirus exposure and HLA in healthy donors. Comments on this clone: The antigen is unknown.

Study outcomes and limitations: When analyzed later, the rates of TCR association showed variation by HLA locus, with DRB1 the most and HLA-C the fewest.

V lost 0 bases to trimming and J lost 5 bases, with 8 bases between them. Germline CDR1 MNHEY, CDR2 SMNVEV (reference sequence). The CDR3 runs to 13 residues. The PCR contained 60 Vbeta and 13 Jbeta primers. Assay: immunoSEQ multiplex PCR; the TCRdb copy retains only in-frame clones and omits some. The table records some 130,000 clones, roughly 79% of them present only once. The TCR comes from a woman in her forties in good health and CMV-seronegative. The material sequenced was PBMCs. The chain is built from TRBV27 and TRBJ2-7; D gene unclear. The CDR3 DNA follows: TGTGCCAGCAGTTTATCGTCACTCGACGAGCAGTACTTC. It is translated as CASSLSSLDEQYF.